Sequencing of this TCR beta chain was carried out in a study of molecular identifiers for immune sequencing clone quantification. MiXCR was run by TCRdb on the PCR reads, yielding one entry per CDR3 protein. The sample comprises about 100,000 distinct CDR3 sequences, around 30% of which are singletons, and roughly 9.3% rests with the top ten. Preparation of naive CD8 libraries involved roughly 17,000 to 1,000,000 sorted cells and 10%, 30% or 50% RNA. The CD8+CD4-CCR7+CD45RA+ phenotype defined the sorted naive CD8 T cells. Unmatched junction bases numbered 14, after V lost 5 bases and J lost 5 bases. The CDR3 loop spans 16 amino acids. Germline V gene sequence: CDR1 SEHNR, CDR2 FQNEAQ (reference sequence).

The TCR originated in a human donor in good health. Some libraries in this study had Jurkat cell RNA spiked in. The sample taken for sequencing was naive CD8+ T cells from blood, with Jurkat cell RNA spiked in. Subset in this sample: FACS-sorted CD8+CD4-CCR7+CD45RA+ naive T cells. This chain connects TRBV7-9 to TRBJ2-7; the match to TRBD2 covers 8 bases. The CDR3, as DNA: TGTGCCAGCAGCCGAGAGTTCGGGGGACTAGGAGACGAGCAGTACTTC. Amino acids: CASSREFGGLGDEQYF.